The 21 T cell receptor beta chains in this list originate from one sample, sequenced in a study of cytomegalovirus exposure and HLA in healthy donors. Primers: 60 Vbeta forward and 13 Jbeta reverse. The table came from immunoSEQ multiplex PCR; TCRdb's copy has only in-frame clones and leaves some out. The sample lists 150,000 to 170,000 clones, approximately 80% seen once, with over 5% in the top ten. The specimen sequenced was PBMCs. These receptors came from a woman aged 35 to 49 in good health and CMV-seropositive.

The rearrangement joins TRBV12-5 to TRBJ2-3; D not resolved. The CDR3 is made up of 13 amino acids. The V end was cut by 5 bases, the J end by 3 bases, with 9 bases between. CDR1 LGHNT and CDR2 FRNRAP come from the germline V gene. DNA of the CDR3: TGTGCTAGTGGTGTTAGTGCTACAGATACGCAGTATTTT. This translates into CASGVSATDTQYF.

The rearrangement uses TRBV11-3 and TRBJ1-1, with 10 bases matching TRBD1. Germline trimming cut 5 bases from V and 4 bases from J; bases unmatched to any gene: 4. Germline CDR1 SGHNT, CDR2 YENEEA. This CDR3 is 14 amino acids long. The CDR3 region is CASSPRTGGTEAFF. In DNA form, the CDR3 reads TGTGCCAGCAGCCCCCGGACAGGGGGCACTGAAGCTTTCTTT.

V is TRBV5-1 and J is TRBJ2-1; 11 nucleotides match TRBD2. The CDR3 runs to 17 residues. Germline V gene lookup returns CDR1 SGHRS and CDR2 YFSETQ. The ends lost 4 bases at V and 2 bases at J; junction bases unmatched: 8. CDR3 loop: CASSRGTSGLTYNEQFF. Written as DNA, the CDR3 is TGCGCCAGCAGCAGAGGGACTAGCGGTCTCACCTACAATGAGCAGTTCTTC.

The chain has TRBV7-9 and TRBJ1-4; TRBD1 is a possible D gene (6 bases). The CDR3 totals 14 residues. The germline V and J ends were trimmed by 5 bases and 4 bases, with 11 bases remaining between them. Germline CDR1 reads SEHNR; CDR2 reads FQNEAQ (reference sequence). CDR3 in amino acids: CASSQGLDNEKLFF. The CDR3 nucleotides read TGTGCCAGCAGCCAGGGGCTCGATAATGAAAAACTGTTTTTT.

Here the CDR3 reads CASRDSSLTSNTEAFF. CDR3 nucleotide sequence: TGTGCCAGCAGGGACAGCTCCCTTACCTCGAACACTGAAGCTTTCTTT. The gene calls are TRBV2 and TRBJ1-1, with TRBD1 as a possible D gene (6 bases). The CDR3 runs 16 residues. V lost 6 bases, J lost 1 base, and 18 bases lay in between. Germline CDR1 reads SNHLY; CDR2 reads FYNNEI.

The sample holds one count of this clone. This sequence joins TRBV4-2 and TRBJ2-5; 7 bases are a match to TRBD1. With V trimmed by 2 bases and J by 4 bases, 7 bases remained unmatched. Germline CDR1 is LGHNA and CDR2 is YNFKEQ. This CDR3 is 15 amino acids long. The CDR3 region is CASSQKGAGGETQYF. In DNA form, the CDR3 reads TGTGCCAGCAGCCAAAAGGGGGCAGGGGGAGAGACCCAGTACTTC.

This chain uses TRBV6-6 with TRBJ2-2; D remains unclear. Trimming took 10 bases from V and 1 from J, leaving 10 bases between them. This CDR3 has 13 amino acids. CDR1 is MNHNY and CDR2 is SVGAGI in the germline V gene (reference sequence). CDR3 bases: TGTGCCACTAAGGCAGGGAACACCGGGGAGCTGTTTTTT. It translates to CATKAGNTGELFF.

The chain recombines TRBV4-1 with TRBJ2-1; 8 nucleotides match TRBD1. Looked up from germline, CDR1 is MGHRA and CDR2 is YSYEKL. This CDR3 comprises 14 residues. The junction had 11 bases not matched to a gene; V was cut back by 2 bases and J by 14 bases. The CDR3 DNA sequence: TGCGCCAGCAGCCAACTAACCCCCCCGACAGGGGAGTTCTTC. Amino acids: CASSQLTPPTGEFF.

Turning to this clone: In the same sample, other DNA sequences code for this CDR3. The rearrangement links TRBV14 to TRBJ2-7, with a weak D call TRBD1 (5 bases). Trimming removed 2 bases at V and 3 bases at J, with 5 bases between. CDR3 length: 12 residues. Germline CDR1 reads SGHDN; CDR2 reads FVKESK. CDR3 nucleotide sequence: TGTGCCAGCAGCCAAACAGGCTACGAGCAGTACTTC. Its translation: CASSQTGYEQYF. Full variable domain (missing parts from reference TRBV14 and TRBJ2-7): EAGVTQFPSHSVIEKGQTVTLRCDPISGHDNLYWYRRVMGKEIKFLLHFVKESKQDESGMPNNRFLAERTGGTYSTLKVQPAELEDSGVYFCASSQTGYEQYFGPGTRLTVT.

This chain connects TRBV14 to TRBJ2-5, with 7 bases fitting TRBD2. The germline CDR1 and CDR2 sequences are SGHDN and FVKESK. With V trimmed by 3 bases and J by 1 base, 5 bases remained unmatched. The CDR3 consists of 15 residues. CDR3 protein: CASSHPSGPQETQYF. The CDR3 coding sequence is TGTGCCAGCAGCCACCCTAGCGGACCCCAAGAGACCCAGTACTTC.

This chain uses TRBV4-2 with TRBJ2-1, with a possible D match to TRBD1 (6 bases). Germline V lookup: CDR1 LGHNA, CDR2 YNFKEQ. V was pared by 6 bases and J by 6 bases, with 15 bases between. The length of the CDR3 is 14 residues. CDR3: CASSLTQGFNEQFF. CDR3 nucleotides: TGTGCCAGCAGTCTAACACAGGGTTTCAATGAGCAGTTCTTC.

The chain uses TRBV19 and TRBJ1-3; D call uncertain. This CDR3 comprises 15 residues. The V and J ends lost 3 bases and 2 bases respectively, with 11 bases between them. The germline CDR1 and CDR2 sequences are LNHDA and SQIVND (reference sequence). The CDR3 nucleotides are TGTGCCAGTAGTATCCTCGATCTAACTGGAAACACCATATATTTT. Its translation is CASSILDLTGNTIYF.

CDR3 nucleotides: TGTGCCAGCAGCTTGAAAAGCGGTCCCTACGAGCAGTACTTC. Protein product: CASSLKSGPYEQYF. The chain recombines TRBV7-3 with TRBJ2-7; tentatively, D is TRBD2 (5 bases). Germline V gene lookup returns CDR1 SGHTA and CDR2 FQGTGA. V lost 3 bases and J lost 2, with 11 bases in between. CDR3 size: 14 residues.

V and J are TRBV6-1 and TRBJ1-1; D uncertain. The germline V and J ends were trimmed by 2 bases and 7 bases, with 17 bases remaining between them. The CDR3 spans 15 residues. Germline CDR1 and CDR2: MNHNS and SASEGT. This CDR3 reads CASSEFTRFLDEAFF. Here the CDR3 DNA reads TGTGCCAGCAGTGAATTTACTAGGTTTTTGGATGAAGCTTTCTTT.

V is TRBV19 and J is TRBJ2-1; 8 positions agree with TRBD1. There are 13 residues in the CDR3. The V segment lost 5 bases and the J segment 10 bases; nucleotides outside the gene matches: 7. The V gene's germline CDR1 is LNHDA and CDR2 SQIVND (reference sequence). The CDR3: CASSRDRGREQFF. CDR3 nucleotide sequence: TGTGCCAGTAGTCGCGACAGGGGAAGGGAGCAGTTCTTC.

The chain carries TRBV18 and TRBJ2-5; TRBD2 aligns across 11 bases. The germline V gene encodes CDR1 KGHSH and CDR2 LQKENI. The ends lost 3 bases at V and 1 base at J; junction bases unmatched: 1. The CDR3 spans 15 residues. The CDR3 loop reads CASSPGTSGQETQYF. The CDR3 coding sequence is TGTGCCAGCTCACCCGGGACTAGCGGCCAAGAGACCCAGTACTTC.

J is TRBJ1-4 and V is TRBV19; tentative D call: TRBD1 (5 bases). Germline CDR1 LNHDA, CDR2 SQIVND (reference sequence). V dropped 1 base and J dropped 8 bases, with 14 bases sitting between them. The CDR3 covers 15 residues. CDR3 amino acids: CASSIAGARQEKLFF. The CDR3 DNA is TGTGCCAGTAGTATAGCGGGCGCGAGACAGGAAAAACTGTTTTTT.

This clone was counted once. The chain is built from TRBV7-9 and TRBJ2-7, with 12 bases lining up with TRBD2. Germline-derived CDR1 and CDR2 are SEHNR and FQNEAQ (reference sequence). This CDR3 is 16 amino acids long. V trimming: 0 bases; J trimming: 3 bases; junction bases outside the gene matches: 3. CDR3 bases: TGTGCCAGCAGCTTAGCGTCTAGCGGGAGGGACTACGAGCAGTACTTC. Protein sequence: CASSLASSGRDYEQYF.

This sequence joins TRBV28 and TRBJ2-1, with 9 bases fitting TRBD1. Germline V CDR1 and CDR2: MDHEN, SYDVKM. The junction had 7 bases not matched to a gene; V was cut back by 6 bases and J by 4 bases. The CDR3 is 15 residues long. CDR3 amino acids: CASSGTGGTYNEQFF. CDR3 coding DNA: TGTGCCAGCAGCGGCACAGGGGGCACATACAATGAGCAGTTCTTC. Filled out from reference TRBV28 and TRBJ2-1, the complete variable domain reads DVKVTQSSRYLVKRTGEKVFLECVQDMDHENMFWYRQDPGLGLRLIYFSYDVKMKEKGDIPEGYSVSREKKERFSLILESASTNQTSMYLCASSGTGGTYNEQFFGPGTRLTVL.

The chain couples TRBV30 to TRBJ1-1; a possible D gene is TRBD1 (5 bases). This CDR3 region has 15 residues. Germline loops: CDR1 GTSNPN, CDR2 SVGIG (reference sequence). V shed 3 bases and J shed 4 bases, with 18 bases lying between them. The CDR3 DNA is TGTGCCTGGAGGGGGCAGGGAGGAGTGGGCACTGAAGCTTTCTTT. Amino acids: CAWRGQGGVGTEAFF.

The rearrangement uses TRBV4-2 and TRBJ2-1; 9 nucleotides match TRBD2. The CDR3 covers 15 residues. The V segment lost 4 bases and the J segment 3 bases; nucleotides outside the gene matches: 4. In germline, CDR1 is LGHNA, CDR2 YNFKEQ. The CDR3 loop reads CASSRSGSLYNEQFF. CDR3 in DNA: TGTGCCAGCAGCCGTAGCGGGAGCCTCTACAATGAGCAGTTCTTC.